This entry features one T cell receptor (beta chain) sequence. What it recognizes is unknown. The data are from a study of cytomegalovirus exposure and HLA in healthy donors. Study-wide points: Follow-up analysis found HLA locus-dependent TCR association rates, highest for DRB1 and lowest for HLA-C. The authors enumerated 150 to 200 TCR beta chains as linked to cytomegalovirus. Whilst most TCR sequences proved rare, a subset of public TCRs occurred across many donors. Sequencing depth roughly uniform across donors was assumed in presence/absence analyses.

This CDR3 region has 17 residues. V was shortened by 1 base and J by 5 bases, with 20 bases between the two germline ends. The V gene's germline CDR1 is MGHDK and CDR2 SYGVNS. A multiplex PCR was run with 60 Vbeta primers and 13 Jbeta primers. Clones were read by immunoSEQ multiplex PCR, and TCRdb kept only the in-frame ones, dropping some. The top ten clones hold roughly 4.2% of a sample with around 150,000 clones, roughly 80% of them seen once. The sequence derives from a man aged 35 to 55 in good health and CMV-seronegative. The sequenced material came from PBMCs. This chain links TRBV25-1 with TRBJ2-5; D might be TRBD1 (7 bases). The CDR3 DNA reads as TGTGCCAGCAGTGAATTCCTCGGAGGGGGCCCCACGGAGACCCAGTACTTC. Encoded protein: CASSEFLGGGPTETQYF. Full variable domain (remainder filled in from reference TRBV25-1 and TRBJ2-5): EADIYQTPRYLVIGTGKKITLECSQTMGHDKMYWYQQDPGMELHLIHYSYGVNSTEKGDLSSESTVSRIRTEHFPLTLESARPSHTSQYLCASSEFLGGGPTETQYFGPGTRLLVL.